This TCR beta chain was sequenced during a study of shared clonotypes between healthy human individuals. The germline CDR1 and CDR2 sequences are MNHNY and SVGAGI (reference sequence). The V gene end was trimmed by 6 bases and the J gene end by 5 bases; junction bases not matched to a gene: 10. CDR3 length equals 15 residues. CD45RO-negative CD8 cells positively selected for CCR7 made up the naive population, which excluded terminally differentiated effector memory CD45RA+ cells. The donors were adults (healthy and HIV-negative) with no recent acute infections or vaccinations. Data came from immunoSEQ multiplex PCR; TCRdb stores just in-frame clones and leaves some out. The sample has more than 2 million clones; roughly 93% are singletons.

This clonotype was obtained from a man younger than 35 in good health. Some clones in this sample may be carry-over from other donors' samples. The sequenced material came from naive CD8+ T cells from PBMCs. This rearrangement joins TRBV6-6 to TRBJ2-5, with 9 bases matching TRBD1. CDR3 nucleotide sequence: TGTGCCAGCAGGGGACCCGGACAGGGGTGGGAGACCCAGTACTTC. This encodes CASRGPGQGWETQYF.